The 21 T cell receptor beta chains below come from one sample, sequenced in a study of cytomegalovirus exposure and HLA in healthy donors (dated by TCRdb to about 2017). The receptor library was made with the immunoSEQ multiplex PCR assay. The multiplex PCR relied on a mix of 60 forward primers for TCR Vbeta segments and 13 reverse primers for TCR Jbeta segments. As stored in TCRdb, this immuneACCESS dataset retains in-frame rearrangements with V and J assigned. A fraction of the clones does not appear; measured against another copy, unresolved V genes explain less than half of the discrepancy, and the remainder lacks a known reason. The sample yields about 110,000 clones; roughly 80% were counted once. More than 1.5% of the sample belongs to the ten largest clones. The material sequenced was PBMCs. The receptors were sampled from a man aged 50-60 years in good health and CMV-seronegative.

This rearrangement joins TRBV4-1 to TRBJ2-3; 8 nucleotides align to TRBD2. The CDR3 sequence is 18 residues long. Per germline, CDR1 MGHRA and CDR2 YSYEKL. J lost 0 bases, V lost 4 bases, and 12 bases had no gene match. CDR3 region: CASSRYSGTRRSTDTQYF. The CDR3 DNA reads TGCGCCAGCAGCCGGTATAGCGGGACCCGAAGAAGCACAGATACGCAGTATTTT.

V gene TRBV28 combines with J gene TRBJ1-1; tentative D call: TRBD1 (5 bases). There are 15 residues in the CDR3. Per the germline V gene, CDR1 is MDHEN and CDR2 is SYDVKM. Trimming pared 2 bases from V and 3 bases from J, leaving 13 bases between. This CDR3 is CASSLTQGEDTEAFF. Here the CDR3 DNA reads TGTGCCAGCAGTTTAACCCAGGGTGAGGACACTGAAGCTTTCTTT.

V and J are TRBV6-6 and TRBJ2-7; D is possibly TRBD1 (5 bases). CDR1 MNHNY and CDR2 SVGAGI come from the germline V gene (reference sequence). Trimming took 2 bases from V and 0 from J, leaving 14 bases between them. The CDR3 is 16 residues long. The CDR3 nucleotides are TGTGCCAGCAGTTACAGTCCCCAGGGTAGCTCCTACGAGCAGTACGTC. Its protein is CASSYSPQGSSYEQYV.

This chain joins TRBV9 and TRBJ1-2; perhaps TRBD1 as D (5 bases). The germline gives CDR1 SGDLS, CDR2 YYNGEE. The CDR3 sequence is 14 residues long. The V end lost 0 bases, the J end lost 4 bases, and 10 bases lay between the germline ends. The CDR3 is CASSVAGRSYGYTF. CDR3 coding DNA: TGTGCCAGCAGCGTAGCAGGGAGGAGCTATGGCTACACCTTC. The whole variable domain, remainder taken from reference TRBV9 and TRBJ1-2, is DSGVTQTPKHLITATGQRVTLRCSPRSGDLSVYWYQQSLDQGLQFLIQYYNGEERAKGNILERFSAQQFPDLHSELNLSSLELGDSALYFCASSVAGRSYGYTFGSGTRLTVV.

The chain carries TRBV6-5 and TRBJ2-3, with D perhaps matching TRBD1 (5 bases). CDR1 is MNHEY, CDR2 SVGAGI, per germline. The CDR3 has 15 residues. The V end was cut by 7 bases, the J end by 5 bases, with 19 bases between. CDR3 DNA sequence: TGTGCCAGCAAAGCCAGCCAGGGTTCTGGAGATACGCAGTATTTT. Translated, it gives CASKASQGSGDTQYF.

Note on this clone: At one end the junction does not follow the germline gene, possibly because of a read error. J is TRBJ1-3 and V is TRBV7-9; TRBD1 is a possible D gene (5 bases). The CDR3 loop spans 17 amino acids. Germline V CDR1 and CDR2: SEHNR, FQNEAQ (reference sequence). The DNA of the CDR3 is TGTTCCAGCAGCTTAGTTGACGGGGGTCCCTCTGGAAACACCATATATTTT. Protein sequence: CSSSLVDGGPSGNTIYF.

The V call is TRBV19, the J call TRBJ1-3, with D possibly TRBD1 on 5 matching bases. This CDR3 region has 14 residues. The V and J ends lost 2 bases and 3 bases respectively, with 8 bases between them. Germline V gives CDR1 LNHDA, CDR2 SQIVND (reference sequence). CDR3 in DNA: TGTGCCAGTAGTATAACCGGGGGTGGAAACACCATATATTTT. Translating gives CASSITGGGNTIYF.

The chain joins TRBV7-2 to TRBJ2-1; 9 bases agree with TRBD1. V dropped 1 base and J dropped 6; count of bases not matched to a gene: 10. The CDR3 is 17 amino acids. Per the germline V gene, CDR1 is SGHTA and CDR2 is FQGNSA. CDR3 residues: CASSLGFPGQGFNEQFF. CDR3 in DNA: TGTGCCAGCAGCTTAGGGTTCCCGGGACAGGGATTCAATGAGCAGTTCTTC.

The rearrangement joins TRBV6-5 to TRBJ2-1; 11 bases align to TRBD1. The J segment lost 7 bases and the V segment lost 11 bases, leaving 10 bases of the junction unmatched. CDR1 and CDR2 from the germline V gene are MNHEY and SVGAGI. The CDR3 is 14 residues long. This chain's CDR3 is CAGKDRGPGNEQFF. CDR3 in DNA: TGTGCCGGCAAGGACAGGGGGCCGGGGAATGAGCAGTTCTTC.

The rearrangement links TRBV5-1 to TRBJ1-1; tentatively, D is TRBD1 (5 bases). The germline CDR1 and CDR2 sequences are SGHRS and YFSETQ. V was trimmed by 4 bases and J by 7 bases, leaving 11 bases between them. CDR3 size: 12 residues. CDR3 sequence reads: CASSADRFEAFF. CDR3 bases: TGCGCCAGCAGCGCTGACAGATTTGAAGCTTTCTTT.

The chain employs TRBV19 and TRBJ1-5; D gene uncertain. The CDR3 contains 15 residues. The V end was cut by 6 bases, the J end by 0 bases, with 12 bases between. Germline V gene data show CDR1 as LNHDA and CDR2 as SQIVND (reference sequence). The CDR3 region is CASSWGVSSNQPQHF. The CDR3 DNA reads TGTGCCAGTAGCTGGGGAGTTTCTAGCAATCAGCCCCAGCATTTT.

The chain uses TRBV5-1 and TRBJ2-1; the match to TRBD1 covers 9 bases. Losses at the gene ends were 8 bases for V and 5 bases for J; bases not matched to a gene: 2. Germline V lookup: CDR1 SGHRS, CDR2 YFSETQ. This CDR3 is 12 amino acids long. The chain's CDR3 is CASWTGDNEQFF. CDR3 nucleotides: TGCGCCAGTTGGACAGGGGACAATGAGCAGTTCTTC. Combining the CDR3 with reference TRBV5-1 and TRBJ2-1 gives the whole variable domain KAGVTQTPRYLIKTRGQQVTLSCSPISGHRSVSWYQQTPGQGLQFLFEYFSETQRNKGNFPGRFSGRQFSNSRSEMNVSTLELGDSALYLCASWTGDNEQFFGPGTRLTVL.

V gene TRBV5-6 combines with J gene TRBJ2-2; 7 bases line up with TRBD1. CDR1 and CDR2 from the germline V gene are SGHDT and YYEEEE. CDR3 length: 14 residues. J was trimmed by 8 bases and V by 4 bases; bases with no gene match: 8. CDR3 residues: CASSLTGTAGELFF. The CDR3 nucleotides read TGTGCCAGCAGCCTCACGGGGACAGCGGGGGAGCTGTTTTTT.

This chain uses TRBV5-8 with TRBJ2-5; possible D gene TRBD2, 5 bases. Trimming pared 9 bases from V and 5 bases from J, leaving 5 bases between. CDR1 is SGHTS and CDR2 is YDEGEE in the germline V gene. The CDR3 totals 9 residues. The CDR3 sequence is CATGETQYF. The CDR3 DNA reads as TGTGCCACGGGGGAGACCCAGTACTTC. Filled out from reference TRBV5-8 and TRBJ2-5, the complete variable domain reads EAGVTQSPTHLIKTRGQQATLRCSPISGHTSVYWYQQALGLGLQFLLWYDEGEERNRGNFPPRFSGRQFPNYSSELNVNALELEDSALYLCATGETQYFGPGTRLLVL.

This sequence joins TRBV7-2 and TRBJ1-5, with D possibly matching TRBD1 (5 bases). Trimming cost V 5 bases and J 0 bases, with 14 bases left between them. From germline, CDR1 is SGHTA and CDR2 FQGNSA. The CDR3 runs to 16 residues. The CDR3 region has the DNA TGTGCCAGCAGCCCCCTCGGGGGAGGTAGCAATCAGCCCCAGCATTTT. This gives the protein CASSPLGGGSNQPQHF.

CDR3 DNA: TGTGCCAGCAGCCCTCAGGGGCTGGGGACTGAAGCTTTCTTT. Translating it yields CASSPQGLGTEAFF. V is TRBV7-3 and J is TRBJ1-1, with D possibly TRBD1 on 6 matching bases. The CDR3 covers 14 residues. Trimming pared 5 bases from V and 5 bases from J, leaving 15 bases between. Looked up from germline, CDR1 is SGHTA and CDR2 is FQGTGA.

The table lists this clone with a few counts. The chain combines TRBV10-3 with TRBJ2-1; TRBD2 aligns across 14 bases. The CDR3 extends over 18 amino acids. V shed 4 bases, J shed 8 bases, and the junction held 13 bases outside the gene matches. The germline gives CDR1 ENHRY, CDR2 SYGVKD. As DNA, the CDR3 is TGTGCCATCAGTGCTTTCGGGACTAGCGGGGGCCTGAGGGATGAGCAGTTCTTC. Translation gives CAISAFGTSGGLRDEQFF.

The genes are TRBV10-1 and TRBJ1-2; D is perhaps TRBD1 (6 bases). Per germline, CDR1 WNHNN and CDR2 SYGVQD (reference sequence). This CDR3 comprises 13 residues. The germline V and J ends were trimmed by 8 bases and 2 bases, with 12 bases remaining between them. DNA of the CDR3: TGCGCCAGCCCCCTAACAGGGAACTATGGCTACACCTTC. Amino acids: CASPLTGNYGYTF.

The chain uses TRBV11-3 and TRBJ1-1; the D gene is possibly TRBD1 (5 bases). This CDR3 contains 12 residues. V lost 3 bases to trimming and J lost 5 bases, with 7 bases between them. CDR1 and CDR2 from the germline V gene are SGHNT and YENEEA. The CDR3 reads CASSFRETEAFF. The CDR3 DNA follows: TGTGCCAGCAGCTTCAGGGAAACTGAAGCTTTCTTT.

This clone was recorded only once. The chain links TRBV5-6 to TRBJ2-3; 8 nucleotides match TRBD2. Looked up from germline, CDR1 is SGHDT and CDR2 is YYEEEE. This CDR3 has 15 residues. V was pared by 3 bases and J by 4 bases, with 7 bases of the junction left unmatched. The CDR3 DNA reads TGTGCCAGCAGCTCCAGAGGACTAGCTTCAGATACGCAGTATTTT. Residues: CASSSRGLASDTQYF.

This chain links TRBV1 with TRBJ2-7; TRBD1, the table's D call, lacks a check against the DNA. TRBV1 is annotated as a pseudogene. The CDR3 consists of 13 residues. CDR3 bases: TGCACCAGCAGCCGGGACAGAGCCTACGAGCAGTACGTC. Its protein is CTSSRDRAYEQYV.